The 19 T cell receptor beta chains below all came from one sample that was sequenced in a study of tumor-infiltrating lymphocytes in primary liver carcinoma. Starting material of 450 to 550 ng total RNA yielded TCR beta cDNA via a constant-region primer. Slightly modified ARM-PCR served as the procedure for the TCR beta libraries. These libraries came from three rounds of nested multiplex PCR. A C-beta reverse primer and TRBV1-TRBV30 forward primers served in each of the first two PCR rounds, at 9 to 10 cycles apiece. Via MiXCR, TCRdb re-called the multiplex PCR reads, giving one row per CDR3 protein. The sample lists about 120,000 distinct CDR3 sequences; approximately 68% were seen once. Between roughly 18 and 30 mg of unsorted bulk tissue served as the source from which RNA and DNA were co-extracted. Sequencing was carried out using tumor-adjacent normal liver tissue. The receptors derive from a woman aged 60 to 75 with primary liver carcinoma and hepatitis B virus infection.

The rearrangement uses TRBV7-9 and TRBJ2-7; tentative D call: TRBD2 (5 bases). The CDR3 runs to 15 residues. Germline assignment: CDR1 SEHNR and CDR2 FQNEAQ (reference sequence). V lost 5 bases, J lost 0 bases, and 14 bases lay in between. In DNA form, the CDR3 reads TGTGCCAGCAGCCGACCTGGCGGGCACTCCTACGAGCAGTACTTC. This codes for CASSRPGGHSYEQYF.

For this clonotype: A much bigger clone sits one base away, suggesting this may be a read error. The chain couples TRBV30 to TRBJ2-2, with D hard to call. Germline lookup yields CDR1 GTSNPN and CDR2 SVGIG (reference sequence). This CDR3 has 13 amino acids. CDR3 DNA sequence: TGTGCCTGGGGTGTACGAAGAATCGGGGAGCTGTTTTTT. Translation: CAWGVRRIGELFF.

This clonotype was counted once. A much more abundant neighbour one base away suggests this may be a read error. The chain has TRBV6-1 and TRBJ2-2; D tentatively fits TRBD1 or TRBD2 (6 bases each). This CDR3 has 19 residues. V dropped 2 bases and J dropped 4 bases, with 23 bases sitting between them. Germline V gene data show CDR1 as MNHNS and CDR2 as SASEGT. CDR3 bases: TGTGCCAGCAGTGAAACCCTTCCCGGGGGCGCCGCGAGCACCGGGGAGCTGTTTTTT. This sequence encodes CASSETLPGGAASTGELFF.

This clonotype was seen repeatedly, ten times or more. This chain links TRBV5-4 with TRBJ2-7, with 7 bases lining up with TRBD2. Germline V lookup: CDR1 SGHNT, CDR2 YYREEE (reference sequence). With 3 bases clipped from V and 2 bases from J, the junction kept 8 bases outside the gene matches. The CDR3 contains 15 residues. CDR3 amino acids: CASSSTGTKTYEQYF. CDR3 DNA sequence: TGTGCCAGCAGCTCTACCGGGACTAAGACCTACGAGCAGTACTTC. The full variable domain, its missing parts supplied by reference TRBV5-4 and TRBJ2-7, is ETGVTQSPTHLIKTRGQQVTLRCSSQSGHNTVSWYQQALGQGPQFIFQYYREEENGRGNFPPRFSGLQFPNYSSELNVNALELDDSALYLCASSSTGTKTYEQYFGPGTRLTVT.

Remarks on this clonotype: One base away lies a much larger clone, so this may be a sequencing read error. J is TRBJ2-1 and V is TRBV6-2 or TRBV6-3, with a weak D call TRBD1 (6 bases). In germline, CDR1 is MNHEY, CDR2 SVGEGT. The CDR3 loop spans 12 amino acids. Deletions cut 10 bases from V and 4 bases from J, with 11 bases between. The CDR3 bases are TGTGCCAACAGCCAGGGGTACAATGAGCAGTTCTTC. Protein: CANSQGYNEQFF.

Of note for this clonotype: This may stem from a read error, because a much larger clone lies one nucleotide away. The CDR3 loop reads CASSVAGGGDELFF. The CDR3 DNA follows: TGTGCCAGCAGCGTAGCGGGAGGTGGTGATGAGCTGTTCTTC. The gene calls are TRBV28 and TRBJ2-1; 10 nucleotides line up with TRBD2. Germline CDR1 MDHEN, CDR2 SYDVKM. The CDR3 runs to 14 residues.

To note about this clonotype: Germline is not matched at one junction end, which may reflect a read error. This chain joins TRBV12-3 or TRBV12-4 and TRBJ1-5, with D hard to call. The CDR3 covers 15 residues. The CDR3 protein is CANSGDIYSNKPQHF. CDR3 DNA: TGTGCCAACAGCGGGGATATTTATAGCAATAAGCCCCAGCATTTT.

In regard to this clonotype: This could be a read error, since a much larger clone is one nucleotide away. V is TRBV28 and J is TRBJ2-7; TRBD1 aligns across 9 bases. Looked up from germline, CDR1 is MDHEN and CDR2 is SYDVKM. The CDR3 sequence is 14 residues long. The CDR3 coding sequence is TGTACCAGCAGTTTAGTGACAGGGGGTAGCGAGCAGTACTTC. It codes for CTSSLVTGGSEQYF.

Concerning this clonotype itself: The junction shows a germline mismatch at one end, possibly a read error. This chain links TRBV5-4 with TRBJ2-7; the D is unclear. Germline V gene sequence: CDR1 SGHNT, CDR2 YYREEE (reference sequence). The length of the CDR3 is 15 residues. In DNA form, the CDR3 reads TGTGCCAACAGCTTTCGCACCGGTGCCGATGTTCGTCAGTACTTC. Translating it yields CANSFRTGADVRQYF.

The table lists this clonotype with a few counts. The CDR3 region has the DNA TGTGCCAGCAGCTTAGGGCTGGAGGCTAGCGGGAGGGCCGGGAATGAGCAGTTCTTC. Its translation: CASSLGLEASGRAGNEQFF. The chain has TRBV7-9 and TRBJ2-1; 12 nucleotides match TRBD2. The CDR3 has 19 residues. CDR1 and CDR2 from the germline V gene are SEHNR and FQNEAQ (reference sequence). The V segment lost 1 base and the J segment 7 bases; nucleotides outside the gene matches: 14. The variable domain in full, with the rest retrieved from reference TRBV7-9 and TRBJ2-1, is DTGVSQNPRHKITKRGQNVTFRCDPISEHNRLYWYRQTLGQGPEFLTYFQNEAQLEKSRLLSDRFSAERPKGSFSTLEIQRTEQGDSAMYLCASSLGLEASGRAGNEQFFGPGTRLTVL.

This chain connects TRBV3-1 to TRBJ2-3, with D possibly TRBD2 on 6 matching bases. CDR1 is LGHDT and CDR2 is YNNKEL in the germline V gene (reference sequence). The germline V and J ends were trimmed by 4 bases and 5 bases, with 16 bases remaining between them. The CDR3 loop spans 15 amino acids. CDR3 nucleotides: TGTGCCAGCAGCCTTACCGGGAGTCTGGGAGATACGCAGTATTTT. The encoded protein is CASSLTGSLGDTQYF.

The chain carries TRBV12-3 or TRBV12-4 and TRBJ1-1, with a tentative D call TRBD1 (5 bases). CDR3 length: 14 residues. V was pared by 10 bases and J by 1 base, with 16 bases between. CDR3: CAICTRGENTEAFF. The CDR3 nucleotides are TGTGCCATCTGTACCCGGGGGGAGAACACTGAAGCTTTCTTT.

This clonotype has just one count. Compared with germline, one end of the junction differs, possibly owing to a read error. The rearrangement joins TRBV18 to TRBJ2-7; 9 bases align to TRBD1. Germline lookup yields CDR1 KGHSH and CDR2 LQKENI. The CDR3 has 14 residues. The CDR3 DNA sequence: TGTGCCAGCTCACAGGGACAGGGTTACTACGAGCCGTACTTC. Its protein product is CASSQGQGYYEPYF. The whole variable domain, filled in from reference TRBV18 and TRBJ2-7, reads NAGVMQNPRHLVRRRGQEARLRCSPMKGHSHVYWYRQLPEEGLKFMVYLQKENIIDESGMPKERFSAEFPKEGPSILRIQQVVRGDSAAYFCASSQGQGYYEPYFGPGTRLTVT.

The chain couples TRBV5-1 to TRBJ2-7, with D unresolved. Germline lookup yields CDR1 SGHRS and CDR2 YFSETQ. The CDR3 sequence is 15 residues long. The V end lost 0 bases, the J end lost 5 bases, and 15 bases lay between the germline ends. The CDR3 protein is CASSLAPTWKDEQYF. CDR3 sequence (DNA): TGCGCCAGCAGCTTGGCCCCGACATGGAAAGACGAGCAGTACTTC.

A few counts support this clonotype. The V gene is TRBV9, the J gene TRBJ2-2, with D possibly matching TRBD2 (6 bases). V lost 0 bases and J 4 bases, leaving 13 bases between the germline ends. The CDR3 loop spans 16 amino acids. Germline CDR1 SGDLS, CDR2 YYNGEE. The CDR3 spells CASSVAGPRGTGELFF. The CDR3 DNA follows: TGTGCCAGCAGCGTAGCGGGGCCGCGGGGCACCGGGGAGCTGTTTTTT.

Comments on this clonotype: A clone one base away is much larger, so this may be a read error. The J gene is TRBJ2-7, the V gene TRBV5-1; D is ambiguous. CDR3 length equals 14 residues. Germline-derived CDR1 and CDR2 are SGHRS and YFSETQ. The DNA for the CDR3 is TGCGCCAGCATCTTGGTCCAAGTCAGCCACGAGCAGTACTTC. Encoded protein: CASILVQVSHEQYF.

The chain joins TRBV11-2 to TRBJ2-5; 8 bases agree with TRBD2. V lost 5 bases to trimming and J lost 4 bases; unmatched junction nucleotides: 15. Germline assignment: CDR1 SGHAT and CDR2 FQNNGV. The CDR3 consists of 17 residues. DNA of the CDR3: TGTGCCAGCAGCCCCTCCGGGACTAGAGTGGGAGGAGAGACCCAGTACTTC. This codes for CASSPSGTRVGGETQYF.

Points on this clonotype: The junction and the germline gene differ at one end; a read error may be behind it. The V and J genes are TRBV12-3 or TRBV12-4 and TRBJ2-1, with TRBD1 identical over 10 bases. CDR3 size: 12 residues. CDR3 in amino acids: CASSRPGQGLRF. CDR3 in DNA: TGTGCCAGCAGTCGACCGGGACAGGGGCTCCGCTTC.

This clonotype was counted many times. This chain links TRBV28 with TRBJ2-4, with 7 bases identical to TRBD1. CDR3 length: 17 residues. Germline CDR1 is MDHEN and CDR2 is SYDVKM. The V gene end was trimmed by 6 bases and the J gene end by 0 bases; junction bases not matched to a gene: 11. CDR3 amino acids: CASSREGALLAKNIQYF. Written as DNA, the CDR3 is TGTGCCAGCAGCCGCGAGGGGGCCCTTCTAGCCAAAAACATTCAGTACTTC.